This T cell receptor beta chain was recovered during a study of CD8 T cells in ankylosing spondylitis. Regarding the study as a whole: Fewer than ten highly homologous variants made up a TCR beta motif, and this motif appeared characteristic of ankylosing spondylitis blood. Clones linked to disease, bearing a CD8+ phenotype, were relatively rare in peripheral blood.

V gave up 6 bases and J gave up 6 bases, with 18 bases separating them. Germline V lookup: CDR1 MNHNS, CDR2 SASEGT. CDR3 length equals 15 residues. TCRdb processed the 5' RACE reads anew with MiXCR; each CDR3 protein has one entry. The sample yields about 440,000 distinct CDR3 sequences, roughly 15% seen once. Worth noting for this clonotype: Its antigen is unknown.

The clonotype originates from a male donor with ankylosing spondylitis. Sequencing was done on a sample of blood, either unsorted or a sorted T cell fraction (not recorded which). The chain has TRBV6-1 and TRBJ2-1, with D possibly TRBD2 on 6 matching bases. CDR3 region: CASSLDYGAPNEQFF. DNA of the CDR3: TGTGCCAGCAGCCTGGACTACGGAGCCCCCAATGAGCAGTTCTTC.